This entry is about one T cell receptor beta chain. Its cognate antigen has yet to be identified. Base qualities are not at hand, and no much larger clone is one base apart. These data come from a study of blood T cell repertoires in COVID-19 (dated by TCRdb to 2020 to 2022). About the investigation overall: The collaborator samples originated in the United States, Italy and Spain and spanned the acute and convalescent phases of COVID-19. The prospective study material was composed of cDNA or gDNA derived from T cells, B-cell-depleted T cells, or PBMCs. Deeply sampled blood TCRbeta repertoires from subjects exposed to, actively infected with, or recovered from COVID-19 were included in the dataset. The repertoires were made available in a free public database intended to serve as a resource for research on the immune response to SARS-CoV-2. Samples were obtained from the ongoing ImmuneRACE study (first 160 participants) and from some 1,200 subjects provided by 6 global collaborators. The sample metadata nearly always contained a de-identified subject ID, COVID-19 status, age in years and sex. Where available, HLA class I and class II types were taken from metadata supplied by the sample provider and were not determined by assay-based typing. Points the paper makes about the study in general: The amount of clinical and demographic metadata varied by source and participant and was provided uncurated.

The CDR3 sequence holds 14 residues, the cysteine and phenylalanine included. Left in the record is the CDR3 DNA by itself, 42 bases read in frame from the first base. V drops 1 base and J drops 7 bases, leaving 11 bases in between. Looking up the germline V gene (reference sequence) yields CDR1 SEHNR and CDR2 FQNEAQ. One collaborating source in Seattle enrolled patients during active infection and followed them longitudinally through the course of disease. Whole blood was collected in K2EDTA tubes by collaborating institutions according to the institutions' own protocols. For TCRbeta analysis, collaborator samples were shipped as frozen whole blood, as isolated PBMCs, or as DNA extracted from either sample type. TCRbeta CDR3 regions were amplified from genomic DNA by means of the immunoSEQ Assay, a bias-controlled multiplex PCR. Processing in the source paper ran as follows. Within the assay, amplification of reference gene primers was used to estimate how many nucleated cells each sample contained. Sequence reads were collapsed and filtered to measure the absolute abundance of every unique TCRbeta CDR3 rearrangement. For each sample, productive Simpson clonality was calculated as the square root of Simpson's diversity index across productive rearrangements. This is the immuneACCESS table as TCRdb keeps it, with only in-frame sequences that have V and J called. A part of the clones is gone; compared with another copy, unresolved V genes explain less than half, and the rest is unexplained. Clonal size and the V and J genes are those of that table, whereas D and trimming came from the DNA. The sample profile shows 84,000 or so clones; about 83% of them were found once. Less than 7% of the sample belongs to the ten largest clones.

The rearrangement combines TRBV7-9 with TRBJ1-5, with a tentative D gene TRBD1 over 6 matching bases. Sequenced material: peripheral blood. This receptor was taken from a man between 65 and 85 years old with COVID-19, enrolled during active disease. Read as DNA, the sequence is TGTGCCAGCAGCTTAGTGGGCAGGGGACAGCCCCAGCATTTT. It codes for CASSLVGRGQPQHF.